Shown below are 25 T cell receptor beta chains from a single sample sequenced in a study of prognosis after radiotherapy for stage I lung cancer. Starting from genomic DNA, TCR beta CDR3 was amplified through two-round multiplex PCR. Gene-specific primers for each TRBV and TRBJ gene drove first-round PCR. TCRdb recomputed calls from the multiplex PCR reads with MiXCR, one row per CDR3 protein. This sample carries around 30,000 distinct CDR3 sequences, around 30% of them seen once, and the ten largest clones take around 27%. The sample here was PBMCs, taken before or after stereotactic body radiation therapy (not recorded which). The receptors stem from a donor over 45 with non-small cell lung cancer.

The chain combines TRBV6-2 or TRBV6-3 with TRBJ2-7, with D tentatively TRBD1 or TRBD2 (7 bases each). Germline-derived CDR1 and CDR2 are MNHEY and SVGEGT. Between the trimmed V and J ends, which lost 0 bases and 0 bases, there was a span of 21 bases. The CDR3 covers 19 residues. CDR3 in amino acids: CASSYSGGGPRTSSYEQYF. The CDR3 bases are TGTGCCAGCAGTTACTCGGGAGGGGGCCCAAGAACCAGCTCCTACGAGCAGTACTTC.

This clonotype was recorded many times. The rearrangement uses TRBV20-1 and TRBJ1-1, with TRBD1 as a possible D gene (5 bases). Germline-derived CDR1 and CDR2 are DFQATT and SNEGSKA (reference sequence). The CDR3 covers 14 residues. V shed 0 bases and J shed 0 bases, with 8 bases lying between them. CDR3 sequence (DNA): TGCAGTGCTAGAGATGACAGTATGAACACTGAAGCTTTCTTT. Protein: CSARDDSMNTEAFF.

This clonotype was observed a handful of times. This clone may be a read error of a much larger clone one base away. The CDR3 here is CASRDRGHAWELFF. The CDR3, as DNA: TGTGCCAGCAGGGACAGGGGGCATGCCTGGGAGCTGTTTTTT. The rearrangement joins TRBV6-2 or TRBV6-3 to TRBJ2-2, with 11 bases lining up with TRBD1. There are 14 residues in the CDR3. Per germline, CDR1 MNHEY and CDR2 SVGEGT. V was clipped by 6 bases and J by 9 bases; unmatched bases: 6.

The sample holds many counts of this clonotype. The chain couples TRBV5-5 to TRBJ1-2; D is undetermined. Germline V lookup: CDR1 SGHKS, CDR2 YYEKEE (reference sequence). The V gene lost 2 bases and the J gene lost 4 bases, with 9 bases spanning the gap. The CDR3 runs to 13 residues. The CDR3 protein is CASSLGRGYGYTF. CDR3 nucleotides: TGTGCCAGCAGCTTAGGGCGGGGCTATGGCTACACCTTC.

This clonotype was observed at least ten times. V and J are TRBV5-1 and TRBJ2-3, with D unresolved. Germline CDR1 reads SGHRS; CDR2 reads YFSETQ. The CDR3 consists of 12 residues. V lost 0 bases, J lost 4 bases, and 3 bases lay in between. Here the CDR3 reads CASSLVADTQYF. The CDR3 DNA is TGCGCCAGCAGCTTGGTAGCAGATACGCAGTATTTT. Looking up the rest from reference TRBV5-1 and TRBJ2-3 gives the full variable domain: KAGVTQTPRYLIKTRGQQVTLSCSPISGHRSVSWYQQTPGQGLQFLFEYFSETQRNKGNFPGRFSGRQFSNSRSEMNVSTLELGDSALYLCASSLVADTQYFGPGTRLTVL.

This clonotype was seen ten or more times. The V gene is TRBV20-1, the J gene TRBJ2-7; 11 nucleotides align to TRBD1. CDR3 length equals 15 residues. With V trimmed by 3 bases and J by 3 bases, 7 bases remained unmatched. Germline loops: CDR1 DFQATT, CDR2 SNEGSKA (reference sequence). CDR3 sequence reads: CSASPGQGGNYEQYF. In nucleotides, the CDR3 is TGCAGTGCTAGTCCGGGACAGGGGGGTAACTACGAGCAGTACTTC.

This clonotype was seen once. A much more abundant neighbour one base away suggests this may be a read error. The CDR3 region is CSAKDLYIQETQYF. The CDR3 region has the DNA TGCAGTGCTAAAGATCTATATATCCAAGAGACCCAGTACTTC. The rearrangement links TRBV20-1 to TRBJ2-5; D ambiguous. The germline V and J ends were trimmed by 4 bases and 1 base, with 13 bases remaining between them. Germline V gives CDR1 DFQATT, CDR2 SNEGSKA (reference sequence). This CDR3 is built from 14 residues.

At least ten counts were recorded for this clonotype. The rearrangement joins TRBV2 to TRBJ2-1; no clear D. The CDR3 has 16 residues. V was pared by 5 bases and J by 6 bases, with 20 bases between. Germline V lookup: CDR1 SNHLY, CDR2 FYNNEI. The CDR3 DNA reads TGTGCCAGCAGTAGGTTAGCCCGGTCCCTTCCCAATGAGCAGTTCTTC. Translation: CASSRLARSLPNEQFF. The full variable domain, with the rest looked up from reference TRBV2 and TRBJ2-1, is EPEVTQTPSHQVTQMGQEVILRCVPISNHLYFYWYRQILGQKVEFLVSFYNNEISEKSEIFDDQFSVERPDGSNFTLKIRSTKLEDSAMYFCASSRLARSLPNEQFFGPGTRLTVL.

In its sample, this clonotype was seen many times. The V call is TRBV10-3, the J call TRBJ1-4; possibly TRBD1 for D (6 bases). Germline CDR1 reads ENHRY; CDR2 reads SYGVKD. This CDR3 comprises 12 residues. Trimming took 3 bases from V and 11 from J, leaving 10 bases between them. CDR3 loop: CAISERGAKLFF. The CDR3 nucleotides are TGTGCCATCAGTGAAAGGGGGGCGAAACTGTTTTTT.

This clonotype was seen ten or more times. V gene TRBV6-2 or TRBV6-3 combines with J gene TRBJ1-5; a possible D gene is TRBD1 (5 bases). The V end was cut by 4 bases, the J end by 5 bases, with 15 bases between. This CDR3 has 15 amino acids. The germline V gene encodes CDR1 MNHEY and CDR2 SVGEGT. The CDR3 loop reads CASSSPPGRDQPQHF. Written as DNA, the CDR3 is TGTGCCAGCAGTTCCCCCCCAGGGAGGGATCAGCCCCAGCATTTT.

This clonotype was recorded at least ten times. The chain uses TRBV19 and TRBJ2-5; 7 bases fit TRBD2. From germline, CDR1 is LNHDA and CDR2 SQIVND (reference sequence). The trim removed 7 bases at V and 3 bases at J, leaving 11 bases unmatched. This CDR3 is 15 amino acids long. The CDR3 loop reads CASKGRKRGEETQYF. CDR3 sequence (DNA): TGTGCCAGTAAAGGGCGAAAGCGGGGAGAAGAGACCCAGTACTTC.

Concerning this clonotype itself: The junction shows a germline mismatch at one end, possibly a read error. The chain couples TRBV5-1 to TRBJ2-3; possibly TRBD1 for D (5 bases). Germline CDR1 reads SGHRS; CDR2 reads YFSETQ. The CDR3 runs to 14 residues. CDR3 region: CASIMAIETDKQYF. CDR3 nucleotides: TGCGCTAGCATAATGGCGATTGAGACAGATAAGCAGTATTTT.

This clonotype was detected many times. The chain joins TRBV24-1 to TRBJ1-2; D perhaps matches TRBD1 (5 bases). The CDR3 extends over 16 amino acids. The ends were cut back, 3 bases at V and 7 bases at J, with 20 bases in the middle. From germline, CDR1 is KGHDR and CDR2 SFDVKD. As DNA, the CDR3 is TGTGCCACCAGTGATGGTCCGGGGGAATTGGCCGGTGGCTACACCTTC. As protein: CATSDGPGELAGGYTF.

The sample holds many counts of this clonotype. This chain joins TRBV4-3 and TRBJ1-2, with TRBD1 identical over 7 bases. The junction had 13 bases not matched to a gene; V was cut back by 4 bases and J by 2 bases. Germline CDR1 and CDR2: LGHNA and YSLEER. The length of the CDR3 is 17 residues. The CDR3, as DNA: TGCGCCAGCAGCCTAACCCCCGCCGGGACAGCCAACTATGGCTACACCTTC. Protein: CASSLTPAGTANYGYTF.

This clonotype was observed many times. V gene TRBV5-1 combines with J gene TRBJ1-5; 9 nucleotides match TRBD1. This CDR3 has 14 residues. The germline CDR1 and CDR2 sequences are SGHRS and YFSETQ. V was pared by 4 bases and J by 8 bases, with 7 bases of the junction left unmatched. CDR3 in amino acids: CASSPTGGAEPQHF. CDR3 DNA sequence: TGCGCCAGCAGCCCTACAGGGGGCGCGGAGCCCCAGCATTTT.

To note about this clonotype: The junction departs from the called germline gene at one end, perhaps through a read error. The V and J genes are TRBV5-1 and TRBJ2-2; TRBD1 aligns across 8 bases. The CDR3 totals 16 residues. CDR1 is SGHRS, CDR2 YFSETQ, per germline. The CDR3 DNA reads as TGCACCAGCAGCCTGACAGGGGCAGAGAGATCCGGGGAGCTGTTTTTT. Encoded protein: CTSSLTGAERSGELFF.

This clonotype has at least ten counts. This chain links TRBV29-1 with TRBJ2-7, with TRBD1 as a possible D gene (5 bases). V lost 4 bases to trimming and J lost 1 base, with 8 bases between them. CDR1 is SQVTM, CDR2 ANQGSEA, per germline. The CDR3 covers 12 residues. The CDR3 loop is CSVAQGSYEQYF. CDR3 DNA: TGCAGCGTTGCGCAGGGATCCTACGAGCAGTACTTC.

Details on this clonotype: A read error may produce the germline difference seen at one junction end. The gene calls are TRBV6-4 and TRBJ1-5; 8 bases align to TRBD1. Germline V CDR1 and CDR2: MRHNA, SNTAGT. This CDR3 contains 16 residues. CDR3 residues: CASSYSYAGGHQTQNF. The CDR3 DNA follows: TGTGCCAGCAGTTACAGTTATGCAGGGGGCCATCAGACCCAGAATTTT.

The chain joins TRBV6-2 or TRBV6-3 to TRBJ1-2; D gene unclear. Trimming cost V 0 bases and J 4 bases, with 18 bases left between them. CDR3 length: 17 amino acids. CDR1 MNHEY and CDR2 SVGEGT come from the germline V gene. The CDR3 DNA sequence: TGTGCCAGCAGTTACTCGTGCAGCTACATTGACGTCTATGGCTACACCTTC. Amino acid sequence: CASSYSCSYIDVYGYTF.

This clonotype was observed at least ten times. The genes are TRBV29-1 and TRBJ2-3; 11 nucleotides align to TRBD2. The V and J ends lost 6 bases and 0 bases, in that order; junction bases with no gene match: 11. This CDR3 contains 17 residues. The germline CDR1 and CDR2 sequences are SQVTM and ANQGSEA. The DNA of the CDR3 is TGCAGCGTAACCGGGACTAGCGGTGACTCTAGCACAGATACGCAGTATTTT. Its translation: CSVTGTSGDSSTDTQYF.

As regards this clonotype: One base away lies a much larger clone, so this may be a sequencing read error. This sequence joins TRBV11-2 and TRBJ2-5; D is possibly TRBD2 (6 bases). The CDR3 length is 13 residues. V lost 6 bases and J 7 bases, leaving 15 bases between the germline ends. The germline CDR1 and CDR2 sequences are SGHAT and FQNNGV. Here the CDR3 reads CASRRVSEGTQYF. CDR3 in DNA: TGTGCCAGCAGACGGGTATCGGAGGGGACCCAGTACTTC. The full variable domain, rest sourced from reference TRBV11-2 and TRBJ2-5, is EAGVAQSPRYKIIEKRQSVAFWCNPISGHATLYWYQQILGQGPKLLIQFQNNGVVDDSQLPKDRFSAERLKGVDSTLKIQPAKLEDSAVYLCASRRVSEGTQYFGPGTRLLVL.

This clonotype was counted at least ten times. CDR3: CASSLRANSYEQYF. The CDR3 DNA follows: TGTGCCAGCAGTCTCCGGGCGAATTCCTACGAGCAGTACTTC. V is TRBV7-9 and J is TRBJ2-7; no clear D. This CDR3 is 14 amino acids long. CDR1 SEHNR and CDR2 FQNEAQ come from the germline V gene (reference sequence). Trimming removed 6 bases at V and 1 base at J, with 13 bases between.

This clonotype was seen many times. The chain uses TRBV25-1 and TRBJ2-7; D may be TRBD2 (5 bases). V lost 5 bases, J lost 5 bases, and 13 bases lay in between. The CDR3 is 13 amino acids. Germline values: CDR1 MGHDK, CDR2 SYGVNS. The CDR3 loop reads CASSTSFPHEQYF. The CDR3 nucleotides read TGTGCCAGCAGTACTAGTTTCCCCCACGAGCAGTACTTC.

This clonotype was picked up a small number of times. Given a much more abundant clone one base away, this may be a read error. This sequence joins TRBV7-8 and TRBJ2-1, with 14 bases that match TRBD2. From germline, CDR1 is SGHVS and CDR2 FQNEAQ. The CDR3 covers 16 residues. Trimming cost V 1 base and J 12 bases; bases outside gene matches: 8. The CDR3 loop reads CASSLVGGLAGVMQFF. The CDR3 DNA reads TGTGCCAGCAGCTTAGTGGGGGGACTAGCGGGGGTGATGCAGTTCTTC.

In this sample, this clonotype turned up many times. The genes are TRBV15 and TRBJ2-1; D perhaps matches TRBD1 (6 bases). The germline V gene encodes CDR1 LNHNV and CDR2 YYDKDF (reference sequence). The CDR3 has 13 residues. The ends were cut back, 5 bases at V and 5 bases at J, with 10 bases in the middle. The CDR3 sequence: CATSQGSNNEQFF. The CDR3 bases are TGTGCCACCAGCCAGGGGTCCAACAATGAGCAGTTCTTC.